The following is a T cell receptor beta chain sequence with its context. Its antigen remains unknown. These data are taken from a study of a mutant IDH1 vaccine in newly diagnosed glioma. Study details: The initiation of vaccination occurred 4-6 weeks after radiotherapy alone, or with temozolomide cycles.

Study-wide points: With respect to changes in top peripheral T cell clonotypes, pseudoprogression seemed unrelated.

Assay used: immunoSEQ multiplex PCR; TCRdb lists only in-frame clones, some missing. The table has around 45,000 clones, more than 70% seen once. Time point defined: week 35, safety follow-up. Mutant IDH1 20-mer peptide, at 300 ug, made up each vaccine dose, with topical imiquimod. This receptor was taken from a middle-aged woman with glioma. Sequences were derived from PBMCs, sampled from a glioma patient whose treatment included an IDH1 peptide vaccine.

The CDR3 DNA reads TGTGCCAGCAGTTACCCCGGGACAGGGAACGAGCAGTACTTC. This encodes CASSYPGTGNEQYF. The rearrangement links TRBV6-6 to TRBJ2-7, with 9 bases aligning to TRBD1. V shed 2 bases and J 5 bases; nucleotides not matched to a gene: 4. CDR1 and CDR2 from the germline V gene are MNHNY and SVGAGI (reference sequence). The CDR3 length is 14 residues.